Listed here are 10 T cell receptor beta chains from one sample, sequenced in a study of identical twins. One entry per CDR3 protein results from TCRdb running MiXCR on the 5' RACE reads. The sample contains a few hundred thousand distinct CDR3 sequences, roughly a tenth of which appear only once. Sequencing input: memory T cells sorted from blood. The receptors come from a man between 45 and 60 years old in good health.

In this sample, this clonotype turned up many times. The rearrangement links TRBV20-1 to TRBJ2-5; TRBD2 aligns across 10 bases. The CDR3 spans 16 residues. The trim removed 0 bases at V and 2 bases at J, leaving 6 bases unmatched. The germline V gene encodes CDR1 DFQATT and CDR2 SNEGSKA (reference sequence). The CDR3 protein is CSARDSKRGGQETQYF. CDR3 nucleotides: TGCAGTGCTAGAGATTCAAAGCGGGGGGGACAAGAGACCCAGTACTTC.

This clonotype was recorded at least ten times. The chain links TRBV6-5 to TRBJ1-5, with 7 bases fitting TRBD1. V lost 4 bases to trimming and J lost 4 bases; unmatched junction nucleotides: 7. Germline lookup yields CDR1 MNHEY and CDR2 SVGAGI. This CDR3 is built from 15 residues. The CDR3 nucleotides read TGTGCCAGCAGTTCACGAGGGGGCTTTAATCAGCCCCAGCATTTT. Translated: CASSSRGGFNQPQHF.

The chain carries TRBV20-1 and TRBJ1-3, with 8 nucleotides matching TRBD1. Germline assignment: CDR1 DFQATT and CDR2 SNEGSKA (reference sequence). CDR3 size: 15 residues. With V trimmed by 4 bases and J by 0 bases, 5 bases remained unmatched. Here the CDR3 DNA reads TGCAGTGCTATCCCAGGGGGCGACTCTGGAAACACCATATATTTT. It is translated as CSAIPGGDSGNTIYF.

This clonotype was seen ten or more times. The CDR3: CASSRSGGPYEQYF. Here the CDR3 DNA reads TGTGCCAGCAGTAGAAGCGGGGGGCCCTACGAGCAGTACTTC. V gene TRBV6-1 combines with J gene TRBJ2-7; 9 bases match TRBD2. After removal of 5 bases from V and 2 bases from J, the junction contained 4 bases not matched to a gene. CDR1 is MNHNS, CDR2 SASEGT, per germline. The CDR3 is 14 residues long.

At least ten counts were recorded for this clonotype. The chain joins TRBV4-1 to TRBJ2-7; tentative D call: TRBD1 (5 bases). The germline V gene encodes CDR1 MGHRA and CDR2 YSYEKL. V was clipped by 1 base and J by 6 bases, with 16 bases between them. The CDR3 totals 15 residues. CDR3 DNA: TGCGCCAGCAGCCAAGTTGGCAGGGAATTATTCGAGCAGTACTTC. It yields the protein CASSQVGRELFEQYF.

This clonotype was seen more than once but under ten times. J is TRBJ2-3 and V is TRBV20-1; maybe TRBD2 (6 bases). The V end lost 1 base, the J end lost 3 bases, and 17 bases lay between the germline ends. CDR1 is DFQATT, CDR2 SNEGSKA, per germline (reference sequence). The CDR3 is 16 residues long. The CDR3 spells CSARADGRSRTDTQYF. The CDR3 nucleotides read TGCAGTGCTAGAGCGGACGGGAGAAGTAGGACAGATACGCAGTATTTT.

This clonotype occurred many times. The chain employs TRBV15 and TRBJ1-2, with D tentatively TRBD1 (6 bases). This CDR3 is 15 amino acids long. V shed 4 bases and J shed 4 bases, with 16 bases lying between them. Germline V gene lookup returns CDR1 LNHNV and CDR2 YYDKDF (reference sequence). CDR3 residues: CATSTRNREIYGYTF. CDR3 DNA: TGTGCCACCAGCACCAGAAACAGGGAAATCTATGGCTACACCTTC.

The rearrangement links TRBV20-1 to TRBJ2-2; D is uncertain. Looked up from germline, CDR1 is DFQATT and CDR2 is SNEGSKA (reference sequence). The ends were cut back, 3 bases at V and 0 bases at J, with 5 bases in the middle. CDR3 length: 13 residues. CDR3 in amino acids: CSASSTNTGELFF. As DNA, the CDR3 is TGCAGTGCTAGTTCTACGAACACCGGGGAGCTGTTTTTT.

This clonotype has a handful of counts. The rearrangement joins TRBV6-1 to TRBJ2-3, with D possibly matching TRBD2 (7 bases). The CDR3 sequence is 15 residues long. Trimming removed 5 bases from V and 4 bases from J, with 16 bases in between. The germline V gene has CDR1 MNHNS and CDR2 SASEGT. DNA of the CDR3: TGTGCCAGCAGTAAAGGGGGGGGGCGGGCAGATACGCAGTATTTT. Amino acid sequence: CASSKGGGRADTQYF.

This clonotype was detected many times. The V gene is TRBV19, the J gene TRBJ2-1; D perhaps matches TRBD2 (6 bases). The germline gives CDR1 LNHDA, CDR2 SQIVND (reference sequence). V lost 6 bases, J lost 11 bases, and 11 bases lay in between. The CDR3 spans 11 residues. CDR3 amino acids: CASSQRGKQFF. Here the CDR3 DNA reads TGTGCCAGTAGCCAGCGCGGGAAGCAGTTCTTC.